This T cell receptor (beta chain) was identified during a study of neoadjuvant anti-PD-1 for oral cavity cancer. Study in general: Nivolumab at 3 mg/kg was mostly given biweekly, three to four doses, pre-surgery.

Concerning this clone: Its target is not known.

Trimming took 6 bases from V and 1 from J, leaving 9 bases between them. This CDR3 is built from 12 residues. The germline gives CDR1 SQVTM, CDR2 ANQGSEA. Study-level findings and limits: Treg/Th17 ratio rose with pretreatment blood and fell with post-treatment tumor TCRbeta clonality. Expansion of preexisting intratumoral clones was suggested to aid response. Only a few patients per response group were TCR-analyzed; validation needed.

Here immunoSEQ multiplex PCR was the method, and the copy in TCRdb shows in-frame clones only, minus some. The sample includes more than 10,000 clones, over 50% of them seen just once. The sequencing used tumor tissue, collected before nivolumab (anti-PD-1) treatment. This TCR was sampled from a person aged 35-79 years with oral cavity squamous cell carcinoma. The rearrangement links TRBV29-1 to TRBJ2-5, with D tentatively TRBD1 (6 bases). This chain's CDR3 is CSVGQLQETQYF. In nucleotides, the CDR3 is TGCAGCGTAGGACAGCTCCAAGAGACCCAGTACTTC.